The present T cell receptor beta chain was sequenced within a study of radiation and T cells in renal cell carcinoma. For the study at large: Nephrectomy followed 15 Gy stereotactic body radiation by 4 weeks. General study results and limits: Without pretreatment biopsies, baseline tumor clonotype presence was undetermined. From baseline, blood top tumor clonotypes peaked at 2 weeks post-radiation.

Trimming at V came to 1 base and at J to 5 bases, leaving 7 bases not matched to a gene. Germline lookup yields CDR1 LGHNA and CDR2 YSLEER. The CDR3 consists of 15 residues. On this clone: Its antigen is unknown.

Measured with immunoSEQ multiplex PCR; TCRdb has only the in-frame clones, and not every one. This table holds tens of thousands of clones, 65% to 80% found once. Documented time point: baseline pretreatment blood. Stated treatment: 15 Gy SBRT to primary tumor, nephrectomy 4 weeks later. Serial blood draws occurred at baseline and 2 and 4 weeks post-SBRT. The rearrangement uses TRBV4-3 and TRBJ2-5, with 7 positions matching TRBD2. The receptor comes from a man aged 55 to 69 with renal cell carcinoma. The sample in question was blood, obtained from a patient whose treatment included radiotherapy and nephrectomy. CDR3 protein: CASSQVTGGGETQYF. The CDR3 DNA is TGCGCCAGCAGCCAAGTTACGGGGGGAGGGGAGACCCAGTACTTC.